The rows below give T cell receptor beta chains drawn from one sample of a study of shared clonotypes between healthy human individuals. Sequenced by immunoSEQ multiplex PCR; TCRdb stores in-frame clones only, minus some. The sample has about 580,000 clones, 95% to 98% seen once. Sequences were obtained from naive CD8+ T cells sorted from blood. The receptor set was obtained from a man aged 25-45 years in good health. Each CDR3 is given with its conserved first and last residue.

j_call v_call cdr3_aa
TRBJ2-5 TRBV6-5 CASSPDRVQETQYF
TRBJ2-1 TRBV4-1 CASSHGAGLDEQFF
TRBJ2-1 TRBV6-1 CASSVVGGEGEQFF
TRBJ2-2 TRBV29-1 CSARPPNTGELFF
TRBJ2-3 TRBV9 CASSAPLTGLAGNTQYF
TRBJ1-2 TRBV28 CASSPMASTPIYGYTF
TRBJ2-5 TRBV7-3 CASSFLGGETQYF
TRBJ1-5 TRBV4-3 CASSQDFSGAGQPQHF
TRBJ2-1 TRBV19 CASSFTEIRVTPYNEQFF
TRBJ2-1 TRBV7-9 CASSLGEQFF
TRBJ2-6 TRBV6-1 CASSEIGNTGGANVLTF
TRBJ2-5 TRBV28 CASIAEEFMSGETQYF
TRBJ2-3 TRBV11-1 CASSLHPGDTQYF
TRBJ2-7 TRBV7-9 CASSVVGTGFVEQYF
TRBJ2-4 TRBV28 CASSFRGRIKNIQYF
TRBJ2-1 TRBV5-1 CASSWRAPNNEQFF
TRBJ2-3 TRBV27 CASSIGTNDPTDTQYF
TRBJ2-7 TRBV10-3 CGTGDSYEQYF
TRBJ2-1 TRBV29-1 CSVLSKRESKFF
TRBJ1-5 TRBV12-5 CASVMTAGLTKLPQNQPQHF
TRBJ2-7 TRBV10-2 CASLGGSEQYF
TRBJ2-7 TRBV5-1 CASSLAVIRQPDYEQYF
TRBJ2-5 TRBV5-5 CASSFSQNQETQYF
TRBJ2-7 TRBV29-1 CSTKDRVTYEQYF
TRBJ2-7 TRBV7-2 CASSLTWRPRYEQYF
TRBJ1-5 TRBV7-9 CASRDDSSNQPQHF
TRBJ2-2 TRBV7-6 CASSQVPANTGELFF
TRBJ2-7 TRBV27 CASSVQPGTLYYEQYF
TRBJ2-7 TRBV27 CASQYFSTGGAGSEQYF
TRBJ2-5 TRBV7-8 CARSAPGETQYF
TRBJ2-5 TRBV27 CASSLLPTGQETQYF
TRBJ2-7 TRBV7-6 CASSSGTESSYEQYF
TRBJ1-5 TRBV4-3 CASSQVVTNQPQHF